This TCR beta chain was identified in a study of identical twins. TCRdb recomputed calls from the 5' RACE reads with MiXCR, one row per CDR3 protein. Of approximately 490,000 distinct CDR3 sequences in the sample, approximately 20% were seen once. Study results and limitations: Excess twin sharing in beta out-of-frame sequences was weaker. Analyses of zero insertions could be partly confounded by invariant MAIT and iNKT cells. The more abundant beta clonotypes in cord blood had fewer insertions, and memory repertoires did not show this.

This clonotype was observed a few times. What it recognizes is unknown. Trimming cost V 3 bases and J 8 bases; bases outside gene matches: 6. The CDR3 contains 16 residues. Germline CDR1 is SGHTA and CDR2 is FQGNSA. These data are also associated with another study on yellow fever vaccine responses in identical twins.

Sample: CD4+ T cells sorted from blood. This chain links TRBV7-2 with TRBJ2-1, with 14 bases aligning to TRBD2. The receptor was derived from a woman between 18 and 29 years old in good health. CDR3 nucleotide sequence: TGTGCCAGCAGCTTCGGACTAGCGGGAGGACTGGATGAGCAGTTCTTC. It is translated as CASSFGLAGGLDEQFF.